The present TCR beta chain was sequenced within a study of response to subunit inactivated influenza vaccine. TCRdb independently ran MiXCR on the RT-PCR reads; one entry per CDR3 protein. The table records about 310,000 distinct CDR3 sequences, roughly 22% of them present only once. This clonotype has a single count. As yet, its antigen is unknown. Overall study results and limits: T cells newly recruited by each seasonal influenza vaccination are few, the authors suggested.

The germline V gene encodes CDR1 LGHDT and CDR2 YNNKEL (reference sequence). The CDR3 contains 15 residues. Trimming stripped 1 base from V and 1 base from J, with 8 bases between. This sequence joins TRBV3-1 and TRBJ2-1; no firm D call. Specimen: PBMCs from blood, collected approximately 20 months after vaccination. This TCR derives from a man aged 50 to 69 who received an inactivated influenza vaccine. In DNA form, the CDR3 reads TGTGCCAGCAGCCAAGGACCAGCGTCCTACAATGAGCAGTTCTTC. It codes for CASSQGPASYNEQFF.